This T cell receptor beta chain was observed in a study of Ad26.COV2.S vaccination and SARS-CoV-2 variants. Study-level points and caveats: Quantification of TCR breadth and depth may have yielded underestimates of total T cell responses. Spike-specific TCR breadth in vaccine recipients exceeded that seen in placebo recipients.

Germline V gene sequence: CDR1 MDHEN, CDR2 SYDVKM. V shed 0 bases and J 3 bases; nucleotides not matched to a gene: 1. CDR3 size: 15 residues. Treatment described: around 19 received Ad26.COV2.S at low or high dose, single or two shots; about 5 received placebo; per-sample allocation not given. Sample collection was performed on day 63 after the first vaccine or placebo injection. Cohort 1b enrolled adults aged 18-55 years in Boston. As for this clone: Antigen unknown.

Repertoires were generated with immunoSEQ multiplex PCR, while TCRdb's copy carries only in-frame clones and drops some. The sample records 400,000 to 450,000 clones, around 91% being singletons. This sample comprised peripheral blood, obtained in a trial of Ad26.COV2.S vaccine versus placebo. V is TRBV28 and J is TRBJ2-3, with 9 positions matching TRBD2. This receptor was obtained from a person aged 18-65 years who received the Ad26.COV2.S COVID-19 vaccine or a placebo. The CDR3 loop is CASSLWREGTDTQYF. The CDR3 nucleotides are TGTGCCAGCAGTTTATGGCGGGAGGGGACAGATACGCAGTATTTT. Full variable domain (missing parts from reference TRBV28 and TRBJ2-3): DVKVTQSSRYLVKRTGEKVFLECVQDMDHENMFWYRQDPGLGLRLIYFSYDVKMKEKGDIPEGYSVSREKKERFSLILESASTNQTSMYLCASSLWREGTDTQYFGPGTRLTVL.